This T cell receptor (beta chain) was recovered during a study of cytomegalovirus exposure and HLA in healthy donors. CDR1 LGHNA and CDR2 YNFKEQ come from the germline V gene. The V gene lost 4 bases and the J gene lost 7 bases, with 22 bases spanning the gap. CDR3 size: 17 residues. Amplification used 60 Vbeta primers and 13 Jbeta primers. Produced via immunoSEQ multiplex PCR; TCRdb's table is partial and in-frame only. The sample lists approximately 120,000 clones, 70% to 80% occurring once. Each of the donors was a healthy bone marrow donor. The source is a human donor in good health. Sequences were obtained from PBMCs. The chain has TRBV4-2 and TRBJ1-4, with D tentatively TRBD1 (6 bases). For the CDR3, the DNA is TGTGCCAGCAGCCCAAGGTCCCCACAGGGAAAAATTGAAAAACTGTTTTTT. Protein: CASSPRSPQGKIEKLFF.